Listed here are 18 T cell receptor beta chains from one sample, sequenced in a study of beta chain features in type 1 diabetes. The investigators reverse transcribed all of the isolated RNA, so they sequenced expressed TCRB transcripts. The protocol was immunoSEQ multiplex PCR, while the TCRdb copy is restricted to in-frame clones and leaves out a portion. The table records about 360,000 clones, over 9.5% of them present only once. Sequenced input: naive CD4+ T cells from blood. These receptors were obtained from a man younger than 35 in good health.

The V call is TRBV5-4, the J call TRBJ1-1; no definite D call. This CDR3 has 13 residues. Germline V gives CDR1 SGHNT, CDR2 YYREEE (reference sequence). V was clipped by 0 bases and J by 1 base, with 4 bases between them. The CDR3 bases are TGTGCCAGCAGCTTGGCAGGGAACACTGAAGCTTTCTTT. Its protein product is CASSLAGNTEAFF.

The gene calls are TRBV5-4 and TRBJ2-2, with 7 bases fitting TRBD1. Germline trimming cut 4 bases from V and 7 bases from J; bases unmatched to any gene: 7. Germline-derived CDR1 and CDR2 are SGHNT and YYREEE (reference sequence). CDR3 length: 14 amino acids. The CDR3 here is CASSRTGDGGELFF. The CDR3 nucleotides are TGTGCCAGCAGCCGTACAGGGGACGGCGGGGAGCTGTTTTTT.

Only a few counts were recorded for this clone. This chain connects TRBV28 to TRBJ2-7; TRBD2 matches 8 bases. V was clipped by 7 bases and J by 5 bases; unmatched bases: 10. The CDR3 loop spans 14 amino acids. Germline V gene sequence: CDR1 MDHEN, CDR2 SYDVKM. CDR3 loop: CASISSGSLDEQYF. The DNA of the CDR3 is TGTGCCAGCATCTCCAGCGGGAGTCTTGACGAGCAGTACTTC.

This clone has only a few counts. The chain recombines TRBV7-2 with TRBJ2-4, with 10 bases aligning to TRBD2. Trimming cost V 5 bases and J 1 base; bases outside gene matches: 5. The germline V gene has CDR1 SGHTA and CDR2 FQGNSA. There are 16 residues in the CDR3. This chain's CDR3 is CASSPLAGAAKNIQYF. CDR3 in DNA: TGTGCCAGCAGCCCGCTAGCGGGAGCGGCCAAAAACATTCAGTACTTC.

The J gene is TRBJ1-4, the V gene TRBV5-6; weak D call: TRBD1 (6 bases). Trimming removed 0 bases at V and 5 bases at J, with 11 bases between. The CDR3 has 15 amino acids. Per the germline V gene, CDR1 is SGHDT and CDR2 is YYEEEE. The CDR3 here is CASSLEGHLNEKLFF. CDR3 nucleotide sequence: TGTGCCAGCAGCTTGGAGGGACACCTCAATGAAAAACTGTTTTTT.

In its sample, this clone was seen a few times. The gene calls are TRBV6-5 and TRBJ1-2; 10 nucleotides match TRBD1. The J segment lost 7 bases and the V segment lost 0 bases, leaving 2 bases of the junction unmatched. CDR1 is MNHEY, CDR2 SVGAGI, per germline. CDR3 length: 14 residues. The CDR3 DNA reads TGTGCCAGCAGTTACTCGAGACAGGGGGCTGGCTACACCTTC. Translated, it gives CASSYSRQGAGYTF.

The chain is built from TRBV14 and TRBJ1-1; weak D call: TRBD1 (5 bases). The CDR3 covers 17 residues. Germline-derived CDR1 and CDR2 are SGHDN and FVKESK. V lost 2 bases, J lost 2 bases, and 18 bases lay in between. The CDR3 sequence: CASSQPSLGLANTEAFF. CDR3 coding DNA: TGTGCCAGCAGCCAACCAAGTTTGGGGCTCGCCAACACTGAAGCTTTCTTT.

CDR3 DNA sequence: TGTGCCAGCAGCTTAGCGCCCGGTACTGGCTACAATGAGCAGTTCTTC. This sequence encodes CASSLAPGTGYNEQFF. The chain is built from TRBV7-9 and TRBJ2-1; D call uncertain. This CDR3 is built from 16 residues. The V end was cut by 0 bases, the J end by 3 bases, with 12 bases between. Germline V gene data show CDR1 as SEHNR and CDR2 as FQNEAQ (reference sequence).

This clone was counted a few times. This rearrangement joins TRBV27 to TRBJ2-2, with a weak D call TRBD1 (6 bases). The germline V gene encodes CDR1 MNHEY and CDR2 SMNVEV (reference sequence). The CDR3 is 14 amino acids. V was cut by 5 bases and J by 4 bases, with 11 bases left in between. The CDR3 DNA reads TGTGCCAGCAGTCCCGGACAGAGCACCGGGGAGCTGTTTTTT. Its protein product is CASSPGQSTGELFF.

This clone was observed a handful of times. This chain connects TRBV30 to TRBJ1-4, with no clear D. Germline V gene sequence: CDR1 GTSNPN, CDR2 SVGIG (reference sequence). Between the trimmed V and J ends, which lost 4 bases and 8 bases, there was a span of 17 bases. This CDR3 comprises 14 residues. The CDR3 bases are TGTGCCTGGACCCCTGGAGGGAGCTTAGAAAAACTGTTTTTT. Its translation is CAWTPGGSLEKLFF.

This chain uses TRBV21-1 with TRBJ1-1; the table assigns TRBD1, which was not confirmed against the DNA. TRBV21-1 is a pseudogene. This CDR3 is 16 amino acids long. This chain's CDR3 is CASPLGTGPWWTEAFF. The CDR3 DNA reads as TGTGCCAGCCCACTCGGGACAGGGCCCTGGTGGACTGAAGCTTTCTTT.

The chain combines TRBV5-1 with TRBJ1-2; possibly TRBD1 for D (6 bases). CDR1 and CDR2 (germline): SGHRS, YFSETQ. The CDR3 length is 13 residues. V gave up 0 bases and J gave up 8 bases, with 11 bases separating them. The CDR3 coding sequence is TGCGCCAGCAGCTTGGACAGGGTGTCAGGCTACACCTTC. This codes for CASSLDRVSGYTF.

The J gene is TRBJ2-7, the V gene TRBV5-4, with 7 positions matching TRBD1. V shed 1 base, J shed 5 bases, and the junction held 6 bases outside the gene matches. The CDR3 has 14 residues. Germline V gives CDR1 SGHNT, CDR2 YYREEE (reference sequence). CDR3 sequence: CASSLSLDRDEQYF. The CDR3 region has the DNA TGTGCCAGCAGCTTGTCACTTGACAGGGACGAGCAGTACTTC.

This clone showed up just a few times. The CDR3 DNA follows: TGTGCCAGCAGCTCCACCGGGACAGGCGGTGAAAAACTGTTTTTT. Translation gives CASSSTGTGGEKLFF. V usage is TRBV7-2 and J usage is TRBJ1-4; the match to TRBD1 covers 8 bases. Germline CDR1 SGHTA, CDR2 FQGNSA. The V segment lost 4 bases and the J segment 7 bases; nucleotides outside the gene matches: 8. CDR3 length equals 15 residues.

This clone was seen only a few times. This chain connects TRBV18 to TRBJ2-3, with D unresolved. V was clipped by 3 bases and J by 5 bases, with 9 bases between them. CDR1 and CDR2 (germline): KGHSH, LQKENI. The CDR3 extends over 13 amino acids. CDR3 nucleotide sequence: TGTGCCAGCTCACCTTCTCCCGGAGATACGCAGTATTTT. Its translation: CASSPSPGDTQYF.

This rearrangement joins TRBV10-3 to TRBJ2-4; tentatively, D is TRBD2 (5 bases). CDR3 length: 14 amino acids. The V gene lost 10 bases and the J gene lost 8 bases, with 21 bases spanning the gap. CDR1 and CDR2 from the germline V gene are ENHRY and SYGVKD. The CDR3 spells CATRDRGVWDIQYF. The CDR3 coding sequence is TGTGCCACTCGCGACCGGGGAGTCTGGGACATTCAGTACTTC.

This clone came up a few times. The CDR3 DNA reads TGCAGCGTTGAAGAGGGGGCGACTAATGAAAAACTGTTTTTT. Translated: CSVEEGATNEKLFF. The chain uses TRBV29-1 and TRBJ1-4; tentative D call: TRBD1 (6 bases). V was cut by 0 bases and J by 2 bases, with 7 bases left in between. Looked up from germline, CDR1 is SQVTM and CDR2 is ANQGSEA. The CDR3 spans 14 residues.

This clone was observed at least ten times. The chain uses TRBV7-9 and TRBJ2-1; the D gene is possibly TRBD2 (6 bases). Germline CDR1 reads SEHNR; CDR2 reads FQNEAQ (reference sequence). V was trimmed by 1 base and J by 8 bases, leaving 15 bases between them. CDR3 size: 15 residues. CDR3 sequence (DNA): TGTGCCAGCAGCTTAGACGGGAGAGGAGGCGATGAGCAGTTCTTC. Its translation is CASSLDGRGGDEQFF.